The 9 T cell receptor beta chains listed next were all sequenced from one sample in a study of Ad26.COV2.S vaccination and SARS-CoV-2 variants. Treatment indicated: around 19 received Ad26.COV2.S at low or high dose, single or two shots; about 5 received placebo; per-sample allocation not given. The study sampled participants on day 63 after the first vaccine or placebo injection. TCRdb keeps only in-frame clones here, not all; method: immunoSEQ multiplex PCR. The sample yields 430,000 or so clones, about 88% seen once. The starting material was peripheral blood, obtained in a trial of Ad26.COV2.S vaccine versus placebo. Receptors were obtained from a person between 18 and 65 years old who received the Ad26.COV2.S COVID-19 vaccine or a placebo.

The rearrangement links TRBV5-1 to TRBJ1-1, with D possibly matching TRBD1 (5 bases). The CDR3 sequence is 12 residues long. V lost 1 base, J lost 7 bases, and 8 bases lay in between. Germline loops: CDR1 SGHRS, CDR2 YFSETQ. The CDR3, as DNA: TGCGCCAGCAGCTTGTGGGGGATTGAAGCTTTCTTT. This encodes CASSLWGIEAFF.

The chain's CDR3 is CASSSDSLGNTIYF. In DNA, the CDR3 is TGCGCCAGCAGCTCGGACAGCCTTGGAAACACCATATATTTT. The chain couples TRBV5-1 to TRBJ1-3, with TRBD1 as a possible D gene (6 bases). V was pared by 3 bases and J by 3 bases, with 10 bases between. This CDR3 has 14 amino acids. CDR1 SGHRS and CDR2 YFSETQ come from the germline V gene.

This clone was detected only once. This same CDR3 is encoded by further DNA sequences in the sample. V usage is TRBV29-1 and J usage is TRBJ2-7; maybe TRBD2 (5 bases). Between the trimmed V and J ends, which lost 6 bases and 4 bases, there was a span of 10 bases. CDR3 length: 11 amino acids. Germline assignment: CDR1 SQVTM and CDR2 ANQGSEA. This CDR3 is CSVETGYEQYF. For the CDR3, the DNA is TGCAGCGTCGAGACGGGGTACGAGCAGTACTTC.

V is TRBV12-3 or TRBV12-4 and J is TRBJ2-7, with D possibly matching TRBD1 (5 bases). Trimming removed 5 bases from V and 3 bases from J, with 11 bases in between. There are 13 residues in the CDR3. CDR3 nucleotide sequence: TGTGCCAGCAGTAGGGGTTCAGGCTACGAGCAGTACGTC. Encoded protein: CASSRGSGYEQYV.

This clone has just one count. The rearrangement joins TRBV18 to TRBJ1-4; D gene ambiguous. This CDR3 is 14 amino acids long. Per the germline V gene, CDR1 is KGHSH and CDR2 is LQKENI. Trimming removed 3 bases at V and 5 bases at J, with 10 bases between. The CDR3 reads CASSPWAGNEKLFF. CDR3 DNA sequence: TGTGCCAGCTCACCTTGGGCAGGAAATGAAAAACTGTTTTTT.

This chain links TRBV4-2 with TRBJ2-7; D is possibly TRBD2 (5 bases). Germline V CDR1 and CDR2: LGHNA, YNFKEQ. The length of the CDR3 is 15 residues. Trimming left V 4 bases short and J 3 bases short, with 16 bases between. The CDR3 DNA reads TGTGCCAGCAGCCCGGGGTTTGGCCCCCACTACGAGCAGTACGTC. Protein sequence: CASSPGFGPHYEQYV.

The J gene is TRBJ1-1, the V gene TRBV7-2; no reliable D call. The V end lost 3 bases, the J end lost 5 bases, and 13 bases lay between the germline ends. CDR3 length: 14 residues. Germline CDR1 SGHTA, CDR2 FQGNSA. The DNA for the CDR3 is TGTGCCAGCAGCTTTCCGACGAGAGGAACTGAAGCTTTCTTT. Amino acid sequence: CASSFPTRGTEAFF.

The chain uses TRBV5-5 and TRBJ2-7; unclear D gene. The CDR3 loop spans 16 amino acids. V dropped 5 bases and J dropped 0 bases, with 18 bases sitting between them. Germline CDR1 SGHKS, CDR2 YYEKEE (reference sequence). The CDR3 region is CASSSPTSNSSYEQYV. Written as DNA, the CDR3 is TGTGCCAGCAGTTCTCCGACTTCAAATAGCTCCTACGAGCAGTACGTC.

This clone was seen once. The DNA of the CDR3 is TGTGCCACCAGCAGAGTTGGAGGGGGAGGTGGCTACACCTTC. This codes for CATSRVGGGGGYTF. The rearrangement links TRBV15 to TRBJ1-2; D might be TRBD1 (6 bases). CDR3 length: 14 residues. Trimming took off 1 base at V and 7 bases at J, with 13 bases between the two ends. Germline V gene data show CDR1 as LNHNV and CDR2 as YYDKDF (reference sequence).